This T cell receptor beta chain came from a study of beta chain features in type 1 diabetes. A word on this clone: The antigen remains unidentified.

Study outcomes and limitations: Moderately but significantly shorter TCRB CDR3s were found in Type 1 diabetes patients in all four CD4+ subsets.

CDR1 MGHDK and CDR2 SYGVNS come from the germline V gene. The CDR3 is made up of 12 amino acids. V lost 8 bases to trimming and J lost 0 bases, with 7 bases between them. Isolated RNA was reverse transcribed in full, so expressed TCRB transcripts were sequenced. Method: immunoSEQ multiplex PCR; TCRdb's copy keeps in-frame clones and lacks some. The data show around 250,000 clones, around an eighth seen once. Staining for CD45RO/CCR7/CD25/CD127/CD95/CD27 allowed sorting of CD4+ naive, central memory, regulatory and stem cell-like memory cells. The purity of all sorted populations exceeded 98%. The rearrangement joins TRBV25-1 to TRBJ1-1; no firm D call. The TCR originated in a man aged 25-45 years with type 1 diabetes. The sequenced sample was naive CD4+ T cells from blood. For the CDR3, the DNA is TGTGCCAGCTCGTACATGAACACTGAAGCTTTCTTT. It encodes CASSYMNTEAFF.